Following are 5 T cell receptor beta chains from one sample sequenced in a study of Ad26.COV2.S vaccination and SARS-CoV-2 variants. The protocol was immunoSEQ multiplex PCR, while the TCRdb copy is restricted to in-frame clones and leaves out a portion. Of roughly 680,000 clones listed, roughly 90% are singletons. Specified treatment: around 19 received Ad26.COV2.S at low or high dose, single or two shots; 5 received placebo; per-sample allocation not given. Each sample was drawn 63 days after the first injection (of vaccine or placebo). Sequences were derived from peripheral blood, sampled in a trial of Ad26.COV2.S vaccine versus placebo. These TCRs come from a person between 18 and 65 years old who received the Ad26.COV2.S COVID-19 vaccine or a placebo.

The V and J genes are TRBV19 and TRBJ1-5; 10 nucleotides line up with TRBD1. CDR1 LNHDA and CDR2 SQIVND come from the germline V gene (reference sequence). This CDR3 has 16 residues. Trimming removed 4 bases from V and 7 bases from J; junction bases left unmatched: 10. CDR3 bases: TGTGCCAGTAGTACCGTCCCGGGACAGGGGAGGCAGCCCCAGCATTTT. Translated, it gives CASSTVPGQGRQPQHF.

The rearrangement uses TRBV12-5 and TRBJ2-1; D is undetermined. The CDR3 runs to 13 residues. Between the trimmed V and J ends, which lost 5 bases and 5 bases, there was a span of 10 bases. Germline values: CDR1 LGHNT, CDR2 FRNRAP. This CDR3 reads CASGPLTDNEQFF. The DNA for the CDR3 is TGTGCTAGTGGTCCCCTGACGGACAATGAGCAGTTCTTC.

The V and J genes are TRBV9 and TRBJ2-5; D remains ambiguous. Between the trimmed V and J ends, which lost 0 bases and 5 bases, there was a span of 5 bases. The CDR3 consists of 12 residues. CDR1 is SGDLS and CDR2 is YYNGEE in the germline V gene. The CDR3 DNA reads TGTGCCAGCAGCGTAGTAGGGGAGACCCAGTACTTC. This sequence encodes CASSVVGETQYF.

This clone appeared a few times. This chain uses TRBV5-4 with TRBJ2-7, with D possibly being TRBD2 (5 bases). The CDR3 is made up of 15 amino acids. V lost 1 base and J lost 3, with 14 bases in between. Per the germline V gene, CDR1 is SGHNT and CDR2 is YYREEE (reference sequence). Here the CDR3 DNA reads TGTGCCAGCAGCTTGCCCCTAGCTGACTACTACGAGCAGTACTTC. This codes for CASSLPLADYYEQYF.

This clone appeared once. This chain connects TRBV14 to TRBJ2-1; 8 nucleotides align to TRBD1. The germline V gene has CDR1 SGHDN and CDR2 FVKESK. The CDR3 spans 16 residues. V was pared by 0 bases and J by 7 bases, with 8 bases of the junction left unmatched. CDR3: CASSQDRDRFRNEQFF. DNA for the CDR3: TGTGCCAGCAGCCAAGATCGGGACAGGTTCCGAAATGAGCAGTTCTTC.